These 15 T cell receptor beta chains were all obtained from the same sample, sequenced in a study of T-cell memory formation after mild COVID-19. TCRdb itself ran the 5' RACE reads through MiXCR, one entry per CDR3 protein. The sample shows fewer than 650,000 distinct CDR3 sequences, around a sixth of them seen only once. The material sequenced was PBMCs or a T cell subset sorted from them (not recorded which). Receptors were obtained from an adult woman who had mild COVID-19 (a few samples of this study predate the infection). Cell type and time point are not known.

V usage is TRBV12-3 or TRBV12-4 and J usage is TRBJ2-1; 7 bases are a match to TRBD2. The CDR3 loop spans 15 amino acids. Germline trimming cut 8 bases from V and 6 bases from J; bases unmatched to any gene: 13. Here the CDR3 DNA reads TGTGCCAGCGGGATTAGCTCCCGGGGGGTCAATGAGCAGTTCTTC. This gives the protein CASGISSRGVNEQFF.

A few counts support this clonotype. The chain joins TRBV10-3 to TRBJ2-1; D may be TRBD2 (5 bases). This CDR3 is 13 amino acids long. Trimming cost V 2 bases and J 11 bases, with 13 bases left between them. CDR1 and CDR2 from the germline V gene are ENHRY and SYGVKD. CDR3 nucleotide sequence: TGTGCCATCAGTGAGGATGTAGGACTTAAGCAGTTCTTC. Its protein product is CAISEDVGLKQFF.

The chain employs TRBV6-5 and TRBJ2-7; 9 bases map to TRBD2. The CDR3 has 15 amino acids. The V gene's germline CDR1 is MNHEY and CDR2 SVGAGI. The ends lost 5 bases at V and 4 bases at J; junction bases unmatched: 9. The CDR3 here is CASSAGASGVYEQYF. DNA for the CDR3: TGTGCCAGCAGTGCAGGGGCTAGCGGGGTATACGAGCAGTACTTC.

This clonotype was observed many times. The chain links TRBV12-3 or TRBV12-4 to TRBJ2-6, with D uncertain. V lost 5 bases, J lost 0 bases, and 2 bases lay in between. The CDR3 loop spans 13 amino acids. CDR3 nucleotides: TGTGCCAGCAGTGACTCTGGGGCCAACGTCCTGACTTTC. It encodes CASSDSGANVLTF.

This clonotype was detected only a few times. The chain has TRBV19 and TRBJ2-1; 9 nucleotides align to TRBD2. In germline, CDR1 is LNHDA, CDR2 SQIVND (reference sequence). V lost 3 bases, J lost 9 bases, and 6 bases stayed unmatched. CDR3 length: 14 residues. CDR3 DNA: TGTGCCAGTAGTATGAACAGCGGGAGGACTGAGCAGTTCTTC. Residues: CASSMNSGRTEQFF.

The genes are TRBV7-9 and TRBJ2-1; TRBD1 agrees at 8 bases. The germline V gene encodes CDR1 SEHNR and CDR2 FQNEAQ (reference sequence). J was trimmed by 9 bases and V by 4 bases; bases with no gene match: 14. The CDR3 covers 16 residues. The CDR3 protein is CASSSRTGIGVGEQFF. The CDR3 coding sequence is TGTGCCAGCAGCTCCCGGACAGGGATTGGAGTAGGTGAGCAGTTCTTC.

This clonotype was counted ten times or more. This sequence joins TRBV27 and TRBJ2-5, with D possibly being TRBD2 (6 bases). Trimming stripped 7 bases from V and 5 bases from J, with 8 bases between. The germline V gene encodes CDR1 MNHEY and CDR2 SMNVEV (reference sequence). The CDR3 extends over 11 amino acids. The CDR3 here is CASTRGETQYF. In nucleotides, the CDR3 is TGTGCCAGCACTCGGGGGGAGACCCAGTACTTC.

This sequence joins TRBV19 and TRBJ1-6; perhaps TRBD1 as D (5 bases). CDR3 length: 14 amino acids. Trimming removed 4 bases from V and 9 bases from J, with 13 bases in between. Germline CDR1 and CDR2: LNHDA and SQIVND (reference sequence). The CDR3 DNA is TGTGCCAGTAGTACGGGGCAGGGAGCTTCACCCCTCCACTTT. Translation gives CASSTGQGASPLHF.

The CDR3 protein is CASSPDTVTEEQFF. In DNA form, the CDR3 reads TGTGCCAGCAGTCCGGACACTGTTACGGAAGAGCAGTTCTTC. The V and J genes are TRBV27 and TRBJ2-1; possibly TRBD1 for D (5 bases). The V end lost 5 bases, the J end lost 10 bases, and 18 bases lay between the germline ends. The CDR3 loop spans 14 amino acids. Per the germline V gene, CDR1 is MNHEY and CDR2 is SMNVEV (reference sequence).

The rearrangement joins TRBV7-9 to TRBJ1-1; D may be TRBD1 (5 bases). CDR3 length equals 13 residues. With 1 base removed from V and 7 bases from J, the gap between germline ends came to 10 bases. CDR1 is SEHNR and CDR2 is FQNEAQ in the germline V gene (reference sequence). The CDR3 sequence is CASSLGGGFEAFF. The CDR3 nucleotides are TGTGCCAGCAGCTTAGGTGGGGGTTTTGAAGCTTTCTTT.

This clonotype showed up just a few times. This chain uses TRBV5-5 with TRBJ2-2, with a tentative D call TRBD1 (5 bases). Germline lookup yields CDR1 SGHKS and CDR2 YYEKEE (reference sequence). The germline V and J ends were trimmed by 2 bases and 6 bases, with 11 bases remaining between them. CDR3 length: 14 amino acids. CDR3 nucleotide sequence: TGTGCCAGCAGCTTCAAATTGGGGCCCGGGGAGCTGTTTTTT. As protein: CASSFKLGPGELFF.

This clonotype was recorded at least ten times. CDR3 nucleotides: TGTGCCAGCAGCGAACGGCAGAACACTGAAGCTTTCTTT. This encodes CASSERQNTEAFF. V is TRBV12-3 or TRBV12-4 and J is TRBJ1-1; no clear D. The CDR3 runs 13 residues. V was trimmed by 6 bases and J by 1 base, leaving 9 bases between them.

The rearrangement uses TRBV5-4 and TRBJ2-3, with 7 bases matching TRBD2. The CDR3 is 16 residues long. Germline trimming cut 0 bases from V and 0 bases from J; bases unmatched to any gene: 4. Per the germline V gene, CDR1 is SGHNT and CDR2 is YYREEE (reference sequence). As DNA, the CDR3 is TGTGCCAGCAGCTTGGCCGGGAGGTCTAGCACAGATACGCAGTATTTT. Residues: CASSLAGRSSTDTQYF.

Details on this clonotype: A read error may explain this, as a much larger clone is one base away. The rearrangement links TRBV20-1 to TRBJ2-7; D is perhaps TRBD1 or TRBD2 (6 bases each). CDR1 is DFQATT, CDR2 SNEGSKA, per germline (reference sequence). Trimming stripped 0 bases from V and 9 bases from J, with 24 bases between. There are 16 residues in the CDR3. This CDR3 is CSARDTGTPSGSWQYF. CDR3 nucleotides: TGCAGTGCTAGAGATACCGGGACACCCAGCGGGTCATGGCAGTACTTC.

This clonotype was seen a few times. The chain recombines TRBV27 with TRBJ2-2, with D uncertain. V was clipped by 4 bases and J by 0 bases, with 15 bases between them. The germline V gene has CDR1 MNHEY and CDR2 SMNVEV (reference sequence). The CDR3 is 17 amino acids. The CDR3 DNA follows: TGTGCCAGCAGTTCCCTTATCGGAGTGTCGAACACCGGGGAGCTGTTTTTT. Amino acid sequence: CASSSLIGVSNTGELFF.